Listed below are T cell receptor beta chains from one sample, sequenced in a study of shared clonotypes between healthy human individuals. Assay: immunoSEQ multiplex PCR; the TCRdb copy retains only in-frame clones and omits some. The sample contains roughly 2 million clones, approximately 95% of which appear only once. Sequencing was performed on naive CD4+ T cells sorted from blood. The receptors were gathered from a man aged 18 to 35 in good health. The CDR3 runs from the conserved cysteine through the conserved F or W.

j_call v_call cdr3_aa
TRBJ2-7 TRBV18 CASSPSPTGNEQYF
TRBJ2-3 TRBV30 CAWSVGPMIDTQYF
TRBJ2-7 TRBV6-5 CASSAGPVYEQYF
TRBJ2-7 TRBV5-1 CASSLVGGSYEQYF
TRBJ1-4 TRBV7-3 CASSSTGGKNEKLFF
TRBJ1-1 TRBV9 CASSVDITDHDNTEAFF
TRBJ1-4 TRBV4-1 CASSQDSRRGELFF
TRBJ2-7 TRBV4-1 CASSQAASGGFSYEQYF
TRBJ1-1 TRBV11-2 CASSQGTNTEAFF
TRBJ1-2 TRBV7-2 CASSLSWPDGYTF
TRBJ1-2 TRBV6-1 CASSAASGGFYGYTF
TRBJ2-3 TRBV15 CATSRRGLAGVSTDTQYF
TRBJ2-3 TRBV7-2 CASSSVSRGAGGGNTQYF
TRBJ2-7 TRBV7-9 CASSQSGGRDYEQYF
TRBJ1-2 TRBV28 CASSSSGGRDYGYTF
TRBJ1-1 TRBV30 CAWISPNRGNTEAFF
TRBJ2-7 TRBV19 CASGQGYEQYF
TRBJ2-3 TRBV27 CASRGGRTGWLGSTDTQYF
TRBJ2-2 TRBV18 CASSPASGLSGELFF
TRBJ2-3 TRBV18 CASSPRGAGLIF
TRBJ1-1 TRBV19 CASSIGPNTEAFF
TRBJ2-3 TRBV28 CASSLSQGAGDTQYF
TRBJ2-7 TRBV23-1 CASSQSYRDLNYEQYF
TRBJ2-7 TRBV18 CASSPSSDPYEQYF
TRBJ2-3 TRBV7-9 CASSLIDRRGF
TRBJ2-7 TRBV2 CASSETYEQYF
TRBJ1-4 TRBV6-1 CASSEALLGSNEKLFF
TRBJ1-5 TRBV19 CASSGEQSNQPQHF
TRBJ2-7 TRBV4-1 CASSQDVGGPYEQYF
TRBJ2-7 TRBV4-2 CASSQVSEDIYSYEQYF
TRBJ2-1 TRBV28 CASSWTSLGRNEQFF
TRBJ2-3 TRBV25-1 CASSTRSSTDTQYF
TRBJ1-4 TRBV25-1 CATTLSGLGEKLFF
TRBJ2-1 TRBV10-3 CAIRGLAGMLGEQFF
TRBJ2-7 TRBV10-3 CAIRSSYEQYF
TRBJ2-2 TRBV9 CASSPGVVTGELFF
TRBJ1-1 TRBV5-6 CASSHNRAGMNTEAFF
TRBJ1-2 TRBV6-5 CASSPTLGDGYTF
TRBJ2-1 TRBV11-3 CASSSTSGGADNEQFF
TRBJ2-1 TRBV7-7 CASSPTGRSSYNEQFF
TRBJ2-7 TRBV6-1 CASSVGLAGAQQYF
TRBJ2-7 TRBV10-3 CAISEWSGSIDEQYF
TRBJ2-3 TRBV29-1 CSVASTSTDTQYF
TRBJ1-4 TRBV5-1 CASRGGLTNEKLFF
TRBJ2-3 TRBV30 CAWKDLGDTQYF
TRBJ1-4 TRBV4-3 CAGSQEYATNEKLFF
TRBJ2-3 TRBV9 CASSSPVLQGGSTDTQYF
TRBJ2-7 TRBV15 CATSRVGNYEQYF
TRBJ2-7 TRBV18 CASSAGNYEQYF
TRBJ2-7 TRBV7-6 CASSSNAYEQYF
TRBJ2-5 TRBV6-4 CASSDSVSIQETQYF
. TRBV11-2 CASSSTGVGEQYF
TRBJ2-1 TRBV27 CASSSWTSGRLGNEQFF
TRBJ2-7 TRBV5-4 CASSSLSSTGAYEQYF